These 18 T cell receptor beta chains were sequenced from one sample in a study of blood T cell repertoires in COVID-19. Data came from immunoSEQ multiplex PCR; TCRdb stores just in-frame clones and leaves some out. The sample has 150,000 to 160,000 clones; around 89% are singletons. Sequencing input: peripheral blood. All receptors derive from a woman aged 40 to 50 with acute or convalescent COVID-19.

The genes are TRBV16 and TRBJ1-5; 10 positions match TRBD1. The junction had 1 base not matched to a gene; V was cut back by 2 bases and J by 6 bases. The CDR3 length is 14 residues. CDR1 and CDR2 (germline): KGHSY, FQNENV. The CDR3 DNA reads TGTGCCAGCAGCCAAGGACAGGGGGGTCAGCCCCAGCATTTT. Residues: CASSQGQGGQPQHF.

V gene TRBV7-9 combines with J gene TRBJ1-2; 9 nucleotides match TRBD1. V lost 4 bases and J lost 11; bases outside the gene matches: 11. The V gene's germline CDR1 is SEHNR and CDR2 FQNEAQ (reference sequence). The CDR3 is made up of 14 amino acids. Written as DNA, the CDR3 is TGTGCCAGCAGCTCCCGGGACAGGGCGTTGGAGTACACCTTC. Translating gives CASSSRDRALEYTF.

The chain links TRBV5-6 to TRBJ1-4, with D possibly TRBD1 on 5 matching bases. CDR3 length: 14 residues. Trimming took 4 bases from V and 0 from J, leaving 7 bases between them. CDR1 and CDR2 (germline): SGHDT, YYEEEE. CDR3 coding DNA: TGTGCCAGCAGCCCGACAGCAACTAATGAAAAACTGTTTTTT. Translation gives CASSPTATNEKLFF. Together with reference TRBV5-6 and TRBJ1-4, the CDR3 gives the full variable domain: DAGVTQSPTHLIKTRGQQVTLRCSPKSGHDTVSWYQQALGQGPQFIFQYYEEEERQRGNFPDRFSGHQFPNYSSELNVNALLLGDSALYLCASSPTATNEKLFFGSGTQLSVL.

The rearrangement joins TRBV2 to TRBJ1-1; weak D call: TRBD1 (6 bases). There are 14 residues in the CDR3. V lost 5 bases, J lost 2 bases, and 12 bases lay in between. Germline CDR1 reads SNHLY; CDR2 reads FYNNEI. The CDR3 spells CASSYREGNTEAFF. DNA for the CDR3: TGTGCCAGCAGTTACAGGGAGGGAAACACTGAAGCTTTCTTT.

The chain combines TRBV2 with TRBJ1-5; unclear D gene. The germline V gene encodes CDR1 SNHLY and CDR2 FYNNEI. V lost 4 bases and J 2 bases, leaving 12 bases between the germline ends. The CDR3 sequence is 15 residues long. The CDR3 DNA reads TGTGCCAGCAGTGCGTCAGGTGTTGGCAATCAGCCCCAGCATTTT. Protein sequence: CASSASGVGNQPQHF. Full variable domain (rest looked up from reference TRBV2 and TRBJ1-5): EPEVTQTPSHQVTQMGQEVILRCVPISNHLYFYWYRQILGQKVEFLVSFYNNEISEKSEIFDDQFSVERPDGSNFTLKIRSTKLEDSAMYFCASSASGVGNQPQHFGDGTRLSIL.

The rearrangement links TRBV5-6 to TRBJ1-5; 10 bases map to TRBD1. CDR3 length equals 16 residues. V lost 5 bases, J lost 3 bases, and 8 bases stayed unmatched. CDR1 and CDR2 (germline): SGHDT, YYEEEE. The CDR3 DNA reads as TGTGCCAGCAGAACGTGGGACAGGGGCAACAATCAGCCCCAGCATTTT. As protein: CASRTWDRGNNQPQHF.

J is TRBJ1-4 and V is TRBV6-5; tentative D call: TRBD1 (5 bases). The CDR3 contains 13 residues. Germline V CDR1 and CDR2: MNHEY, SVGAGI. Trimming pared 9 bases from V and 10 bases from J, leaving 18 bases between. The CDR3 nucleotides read TGTGCCAGTCAGACAGACCTCTCCGGAAAACTGTTTTTT. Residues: CASQTDLSGKLFF.

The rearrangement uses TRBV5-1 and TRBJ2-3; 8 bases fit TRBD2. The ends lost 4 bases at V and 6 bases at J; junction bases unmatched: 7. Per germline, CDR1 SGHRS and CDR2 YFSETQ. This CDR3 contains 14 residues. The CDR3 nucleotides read TGCGCCAGCAGCCCAGCGGGAGCGGGGGATACGCAGTATTTT. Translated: CASSPAGAGDTQYF. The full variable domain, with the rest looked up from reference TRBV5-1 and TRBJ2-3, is KAGVTQTPRYLIKTRGQQVTLSCSPISGHRSVSWYQQTPGQGLQFLFEYFSETQRNKGNFPGRFSGRQFSNSRSEMNVSTLELGDSALYLCASSPAGAGDTQYFGPGTRLTVL.

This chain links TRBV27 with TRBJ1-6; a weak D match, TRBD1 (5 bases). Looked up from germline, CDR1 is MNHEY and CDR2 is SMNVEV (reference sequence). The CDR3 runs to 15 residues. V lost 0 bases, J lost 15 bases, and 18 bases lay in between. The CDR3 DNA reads TGTGCCAGCAGTTTATCTGGTGGGGGGGGATACGTCCTCCACTTT. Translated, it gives CASSLSGGGGYVLHF.

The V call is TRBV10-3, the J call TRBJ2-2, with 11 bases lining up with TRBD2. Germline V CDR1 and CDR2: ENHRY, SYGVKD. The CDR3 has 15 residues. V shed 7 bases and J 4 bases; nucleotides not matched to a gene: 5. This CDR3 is CAITTSGGGTGELFF. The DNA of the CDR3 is TGTGCCATCACTACTAGCGGGGGTGGCACCGGGGAGCTGTTTTTT.

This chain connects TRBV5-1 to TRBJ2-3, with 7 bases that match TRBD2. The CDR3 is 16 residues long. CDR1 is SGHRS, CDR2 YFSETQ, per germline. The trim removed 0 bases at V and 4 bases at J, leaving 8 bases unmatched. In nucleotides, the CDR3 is TGCGCCAGCAGCTTGGATCGCGGGGGAGCAGCAGATACGCAGTATTTT. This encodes CASSLDRGGAADTQYF.

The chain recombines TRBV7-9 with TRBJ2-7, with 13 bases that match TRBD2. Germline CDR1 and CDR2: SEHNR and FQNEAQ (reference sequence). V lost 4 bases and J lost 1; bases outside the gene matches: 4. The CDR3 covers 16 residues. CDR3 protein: CASSSLAGGLSYEQYF. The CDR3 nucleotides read TGTGCCAGCAGCTCACTAGCGGGAGGGCTATCCTACGAGCAGTACTTC.

CDR3 amino acids: CASSHTSGNMFF. In DNA, the CDR3 is TGTGCCAGCAGCCATACTAGCGGAAATATGTTCTTC. The chain couples TRBV5-4 to TRBJ2-1; 8 bases are a match to TRBD2. The CDR3 contains 12 residues. Per germline, CDR1 SGHNT and CDR2 YYREEE (reference sequence). Trimming cost V 4 bases and J 15 bases; bases outside gene matches: 9.

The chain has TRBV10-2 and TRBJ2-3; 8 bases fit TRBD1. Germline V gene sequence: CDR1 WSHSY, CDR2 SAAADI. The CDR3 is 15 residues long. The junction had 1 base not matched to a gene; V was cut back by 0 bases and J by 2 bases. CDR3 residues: CASSESGQVTDTQYF. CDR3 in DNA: TGCGCCAGCAGTGAGTCGGGACAGGTCACAGATACGCAGTATTTT.

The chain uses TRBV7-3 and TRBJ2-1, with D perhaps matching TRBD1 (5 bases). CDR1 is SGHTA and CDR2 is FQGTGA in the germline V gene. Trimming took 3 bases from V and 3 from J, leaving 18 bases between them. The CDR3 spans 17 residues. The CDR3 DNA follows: TGTGCCAGCAGCTTTTACGTGGACGACAGAAGCTACAATGAGCAGTTCTTC. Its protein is CASSFYVDDRSYNEQFF.

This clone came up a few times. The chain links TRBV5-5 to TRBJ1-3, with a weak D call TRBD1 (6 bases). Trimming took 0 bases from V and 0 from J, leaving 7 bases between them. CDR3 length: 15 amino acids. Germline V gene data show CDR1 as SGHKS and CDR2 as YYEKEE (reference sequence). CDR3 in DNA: TGTGCCAGCAGCTTGGAGGGGGACTCTGGAAACACCATATATTTT. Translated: CASSLEGDSGNTIYF.

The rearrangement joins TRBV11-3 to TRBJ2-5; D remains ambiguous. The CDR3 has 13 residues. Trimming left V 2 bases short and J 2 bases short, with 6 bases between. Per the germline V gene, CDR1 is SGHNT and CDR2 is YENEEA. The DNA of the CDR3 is TGTGCCAGCAGCTTACAGGTTCAAGAGACCCAGTACTTC. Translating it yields CASSLQVQETQYF.

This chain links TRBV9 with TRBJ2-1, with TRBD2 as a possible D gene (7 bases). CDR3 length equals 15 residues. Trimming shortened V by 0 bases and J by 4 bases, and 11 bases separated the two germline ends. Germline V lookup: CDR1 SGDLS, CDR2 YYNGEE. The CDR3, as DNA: TGTGCCAGCAGCGTAGCGGGGGGCTTTTACAATGAGCAGTTCTTC. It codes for CASSVAGGFYNEQFF.